A selection of T cell receptor beta chains follows, all from one sample in a study of blood T cell repertoires in COVID-19. Measured with immunoSEQ multiplex PCR; TCRdb has only the in-frame clones, and not every one. The data contain about 110,000 clones, 84% of them singletons. Material: peripheral blood. The source is a woman aged 55-69 years with acute or convalescent COVID-19. CDR3s include the opening cysteine and the closing phenylalanine or tryptophan. A D gene is named only where the DNA matches it firmly. Some rows have no size entry. The others give once, few or many, or a class for an expanded clone.

d_call: TRBD1; clone_size: -; j_call: TRBJ1-3; v_call: TRBV5-4; cdr3_nt: TGTGCCAGCAGCTTGGGGACAGGGTCCTACTCTGGAAACACCATATATTTT; cdr3_aa: CASSLGTGSYSGNTIYF
d_call: TRBD1; clone_size: -; j_call: TRBJ1-5; v_call: TRBV19; cdr3_nt: TGTGCCAGTAGTATGAAGGGACAGGGAAGGGATCAGCCCCAGCATTTT; cdr3_aa: CASSMKGQGRDQPQHF
d_call: -; clone_size: -; j_call: TRBJ1-3; v_call: TRBV18; cdr3_nt: TGTGCCAGCTCACCATATTCCACAGGATCAAACACCATATATTTT; cdr3_aa: CASSPYSTGSNTIYF
d_call: -; clone_size: -; j_call: TRBJ1-2; v_call: TRBV10-3; cdr3_nt: TGTGCCATCAGTGGTCAATCAAACAGGGCGAAGGGCTACACCTTC; cdr3_aa: CAISGQSNRAKGYTF
d_call: -; clone_size: -; j_call: TRBJ1-1; v_call: TRBV18; cdr3_nt: TGTGCCAGCTCACCACGTACAGATTTGGGGGGTGAAGCTTTCTTT; cdr3_aa: CASSPRTDLGGEAFF
d_call: TRBD1; clone_size: few; j_call: TRBJ1-6; v_call: TRBV30; cdr3_nt: TGTGCCTGGAGTCTGGGACAGGGGAAGTCACCCCTCCACTTT; cdr3_aa: CAWSLGQGKSPLHF
d_call: -; clone_size: -; j_call: TRBJ1-1; v_call: TRBV19; cdr3_nt: TGTGCCAGTAGTATAGACCCACCAGGCAGGGGCACTGAAGCTTTCTTT; cdr3_aa: CASSIDPPGRGTEAFF
d_call: TRBD1; clone_size: -; j_call: TRBJ1-2; v_call: TRBV5-1; cdr3_nt: TGCGCCAGCAGCTGGGGGGACAGGGAAGGCTACACCTTC; cdr3_aa: CASSWGDREGYTF
d_call: -; clone_size: -; j_call: TRBJ2-2; v_call: TRBV6-1; cdr3_nt: TGTGCCAGCAGTGAACGGTCCGGGGTGAAGAACACCGGGGAGCTGTTTTTT; cdr3_aa: CASSERSGVKNTGELFF
d_call: TRBD1; clone_size: -; j_call: TRBJ1-3; v_call: TRBV6-5; cdr3_nt: TGTGCCAGCAGTTACGGGACAGATAAAGGAAACACCATATATTTT; cdr3_aa: CASSYGTDKGNTIYF
d_call: -; clone_size: -; j_call: TRBJ1-1; v_call: TRBV9; cdr3_nt: TGTGCCAGCAGCGTACAGGCAGGAGGTGTCACTGAAGCTTTCTTT; cdr3_aa: CASSVQAGGVTEAFF
d_call: -; clone_size: -; j_call: TRBJ1-4; v_call: TRBV19; cdr3_nt: TGTGCCAGTAGTTACAGGGACACTAATGAAAAACTGTTTTTT; cdr3_aa: CASSYRDTNEKLFF
d_call: TRBD1; clone_size: -; j_call: TRBJ2-1; v_call: TRBV7-2; cdr3_nt: TGTGCCAGCAGAACCCCCAGGGGGTCTAATGAGCAGTTCTTC; cdr3_aa: CASRTPRGSNEQFF
d_call: -; clone_size: -; j_call: TRBJ2-2; v_call: TRBV24-1; cdr3_nt: TGTGCCACCTCTGACAGGTACACCGGGGAGCTGTTTTTT; cdr3_aa: CATSDRYTGELFF
d_call: TRBD1; clone_size: -; j_call: TRBJ2-7; v_call: TRBV5-8; cdr3_nt: TGTGCCAGTCCATGGACGCTCAGGGGGGAGCAGTACTTC; cdr3_aa: CASPWTLRGEQYF
d_call: TRBD1; clone_size: -; j_call: TRBJ2-5; v_call: TRBV11-1; cdr3_nt: TGTGCCAGCAGCTTAGCAAGGACAGGGAGAGTTGGAGAGACCCAGTACTTC; cdr3_aa: CASSLARTGRVGETQYF
d_call: TRBD1; clone_size: -; j_call: TRBJ1-5; v_call: TRBV27; cdr3_nt: TGTGCCAGCAGTCCCGGGACAGGGTTCCGGGGCAATCAGCCCCAGCATTTT; cdr3_aa: CASSPGTGFRGNQPQHF
d_call: -; clone_size: -; j_call: TRBJ1-6; v_call: TRBV7-9; cdr3_nt: TGTGCCAGCAGCGCGGGGACCAGTTCACCCCTCCACTTT; cdr3_aa: CASSAGTSSPLHF
d_call: TRBD1; clone_size: -; j_call: TRBJ2-3; v_call: TRBV28; cdr3_nt: TGTGCCAGCAGTCCAGGGACAGGGCCGTTTAGCACAGATACGCAGTATTTT; cdr3_aa: CASSPGTGPFSTDTQYF
d_call: -; clone_size: -; j_call: TRBJ2-2; v_call: TRBV9; cdr3_nt: TGTGCCAGCAGCGTAGGCGGGACCAACACCGGGGAGCTGTTTTTT; cdr3_aa: CASSVGGTNTGELFF
d_call: -; clone_size: -; j_call: TRBJ1-6; v_call: TRBV2; cdr3_nt: TGTGCCAGCAGTGACCCGGATTCACCCCTCCACTTT; cdr3_aa: CASSDPDSPLHF
d_call: TRBD2; clone_size: -; j_call: TRBJ2-1; v_call: TRBV29-1; cdr3_nt: TGCAGCGCCCGGACTAGCGGGGGGGTATACAATGAGCAGTTCTTC; cdr3_aa: CSARTSGGVYNEQFF
d_call: -; clone_size: -; j_call: TRBJ2-7; v_call: TRBV7-3; cdr3_nt: TGTGCCAGCAGCCCCCGAAGGTCGGCAGAGGTCTACGAGCAGTACTTC; cdr3_aa: CASSPRRSAEVYEQYF
d_call: TRBD1; clone_size: few; j_call: TRBJ1-5; v_call: TRBV28; cdr3_nt: TGTGCCAGCAGTTTGCGGACAGGGCTGAAGCCCCAGCATTTT; cdr3_aa: CASSLRTGLKPQHF
d_call: -; clone_size: few; j_call: TRBJ2-7; v_call: TRBV28; cdr3_nt: TGTGCCAGCAGCCCTATAGCTCCGAACTTCCACGAGCAGTACTTC; cdr3_aa: CASSPIAPNFHEQYF
d_call: -; clone_size: -; j_call: TRBJ2-3; v_call: TRBV28; cdr3_nt: TGTGCCAGCAGACTACCCCGGCATACGCAGTATTTT; cdr3_aa: CASRLPRHTQYF
d_call: -; clone_size: -; j_call: TRBJ1-5; v_call: TRBV5-4; cdr3_nt: TGTGCCAGCAGCTTGGACCAGAATCAGCCCCAGCATTTT; cdr3_aa: CASSLDQNQPQHF
d_call: -; clone_size: -; j_call: TRBJ1-1; v_call: TRBV5-1; cdr3_nt: TGCGCCAGCAGCTTGGCATCAGGGAACGGTGAAGCTTTCTTT; cdr3_aa: CASSLASGNGEAFF
d_call: -; clone_size: -; j_call: TRBJ2-1; v_call: TRBV7-2; cdr3_nt: TGTGCCAGCAGCTTAGGACTGGTTCACAATGAGCAGTTCTTC; cdr3_aa: CASSLGLVHNEQFF
d_call: TRBD2; clone_size: -; j_call: TRBJ2-7; v_call: TRBV6-5; cdr3_nt: TGTGCCAGCAGTCCGCGGACTAGCGGGAGCTTCGAGCAGTACTTC; cdr3_aa: CASSPRTSGSFEQYF
d_call: TRBD2; clone_size: -; j_call: TRBJ2-3; v_call: TRBV3-1/TRBV3-2; cdr3_nt: TGTGCCAGCAGCCAAGATTTCGTGCTAGCGGGAGGGACAGATACGCAGTATTTT; cdr3_aa: CASSQDFVLAGGTDTQYF
d_call: -; clone_size: -; j_call: TRBJ1-4; v_call: TRBV19; cdr3_nt: TGTGCCAGTAGTATAACTACTAATGAAAAACTGTTTTTT; cdr3_aa: CASSITTNEKLFF
d_call: TRBD1; clone_size: once; j_call: TRBJ1-5; v_call: TRBV6-5; cdr3_nt: TGTGCCAGCAACCGAGGGGGCAACAATCAGCCCCAGCATTTT; cdr3_aa: CASNRGGNNQPQHF
d_call: -; clone_size: -; j_call: TRBJ1-1; v_call: TRBV4-1; cdr3_nt: TGCGCCAGCAGCCAAGAGGGACACCTTGACTACACTGAAGCTTTCTTT; cdr3_aa: CASSQEGHLDYTEAFF
d_call: -; clone_size: -; j_call: TRBJ1-2; v_call: TRBV28; cdr3_nt: TGTGCCAGCAGTTTAAGCGGGGGCTTTGGCTACACCTTC; cdr3_aa: CASSLSGGFGYTF
d_call: -; clone_size: once; j_call: TRBJ1-2; v_call: TRBV2; cdr3_nt: TGTGCCAGCAGCGGGGACACCGCTAACTATGGCTACACCTTC; cdr3_aa: CASSGDTANYGYTF
d_call: -; clone_size: -; j_call: TRBJ2-7; v_call: TRBV6-5; cdr3_nt: TGTGCCAGCAGTTCCCAGACTAGTACCAGAGCCTACGAGCAGTACTTC; cdr3_aa: CASSSQTSTRAYEQYF
d_call: TRBD1; clone_size: -; j_call: TRBJ2-2; v_call: TRBV5-1; cdr3_nt: TGCGCCAGCAGCTTGGTGGCTGGACAGGGATCCGGGGAGCTGTTTTTT; cdr3_aa: CASSLVAGQGSGELFF
d_call: TRBD1; clone_size: -; j_call: TRBJ2-7; v_call: TRBV10-3; cdr3_nt: TGTGCCGCTAGCGTGGACAGGGGCTACGAGCAGTACTTC; cdr3_aa: CAASVDRGYEQYF
d_call: -; clone_size: -; j_call: TRBJ1-1; v_call: TRBV3-1/TRBV3-2; cdr3_nt: TGTGCCAGCAGCGGCGGAGACACTGAAGCTTTCTTT; cdr3_aa: CASSGGDTEAFF
d_call: -; clone_size: -; j_call: TRBJ1-4; v_call: TRBV6-5; cdr3_nt: TGTGCCATCCCCGGGGGATCAACTAATGAAAAACTGTTTTTT; cdr3_aa: CAIPGGSTNEKLFF
d_call: -; clone_size: -; j_call: TRBJ2-5; v_call: TRBV24-1; cdr3_nt: TGTGCCCGAAGAGGGAGGGGGGTCCCTTTACAAGAGACCCAGTACTTC; cdr3_aa: CARRGRGVPLQETQYF
d_call: -; clone_size: -; j_call: TRBJ1-2; v_call: TRBV11-2; cdr3_nt: TGTGCCAGCAGCTTAGAAGCGGGGGATGGCTACACCTTC; cdr3_aa: CASSLEAGDGYTF
d_call: -; clone_size: -; j_call: TRBJ2-7; v_call: TRBV28; cdr3_nt: TGTGCCAGCAGTACTCCGGGGACAACCTACGAGCAGTACTTC; cdr3_aa: CASSTPGTTYEQYF
d_call: TRBD1; clone_size: few; j_call: TRBJ1-1; v_call: TRBV9; cdr3_nt: TGTGCCAGCAGCGTAAACAGGGGGAGGACTGAAGCTTTCTTT; cdr3_aa: CASSVNRGRTEAFF
d_call: -; clone_size: -; j_call: TRBJ1-3; v_call: TRBV3-1/TRBV3-2; cdr3_nt: TGTGCCAGCAGCTCTGGGGAGGGAAACACCATATATTTT; cdr3_aa: CASSSGEGNTIYF
d_call: TRBD2; clone_size: -; j_call: TRBJ2-4; v_call: TRBV5-1; cdr3_nt: TGCGCCAGCAGCTTGGATCTAGCGGTTTTGAAAAACATTCAGTACTTC; cdr3_aa: CASSLDLAVLKNIQYF
d_call: -; clone_size: -; j_call: TRBJ1-1; v_call: TRBV6-5; cdr3_nt: TGTGCCAGCAGCCGGGGGGTTTCGAACACTGAAGCTTTCTTT; cdr3_aa: CASSRGVSNTEAFF
d_call: -; clone_size: -; j_call: TRBJ1-6; v_call: TRBV4-1; cdr3_nt: TGCGCCAGCAGCCAAGGGAGTAAGTTGTTGTCACCCCTCCACTTT; cdr3_aa: CASSQGSKLLSPLHF
d_call: TRBD2; clone_size: -; j_call: TRBJ2-3; v_call: TRBV3-1/TRBV3-2; cdr3_nt: TGTGCCAGCAGTCTCAGACTAGCGGGAGTAACAGATACGCAGTATTTT; cdr3_aa: CASSLRLAGVTDTQYF